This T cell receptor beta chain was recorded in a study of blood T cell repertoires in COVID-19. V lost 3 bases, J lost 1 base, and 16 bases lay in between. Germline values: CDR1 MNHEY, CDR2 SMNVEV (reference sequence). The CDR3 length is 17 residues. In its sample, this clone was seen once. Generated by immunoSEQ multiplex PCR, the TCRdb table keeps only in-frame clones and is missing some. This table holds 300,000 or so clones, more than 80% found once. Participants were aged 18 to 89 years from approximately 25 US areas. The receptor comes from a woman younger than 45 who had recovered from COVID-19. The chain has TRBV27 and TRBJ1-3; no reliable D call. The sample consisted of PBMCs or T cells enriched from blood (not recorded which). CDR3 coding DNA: TGTGCCAGCAGTTTCTTACCACCCTTGACATCTGGAAACACCATATATTTT. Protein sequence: CASSFLPPLTSGNTIYF.